This entry is about one T cell receptor (beta chain). The antigen remains unidentified. Libraries were prepared by immunoSEQ multiplex PCR; TCRdb keeps only in-frame clonotypes and omits some of them. This table holds more than 40,000 clones, approximately 95% found once. The data were obtained in a study of T cell clonotyping in hematopoietic cell transplantation. Study-wide results and caveats: After transplant, recipient diversity fell while pathologically expanded clonotypes grew through day 180. Cells were unsorted, so CD4 and CD8 contributions were not separated. Graft donor and pretransplant recipient Inverse Simpson Index values predicted broader posttransplant TCR diversity.

Germline values: CDR1 SGHTA, CDR2 FQGNSA. CDR3 length: 13 amino acids. Trimming shortened V by 5 bases and J by 7 bases, and 12 bases separated the two germline ends. The TCR sequence derives from a man aged 30 to 39 in good health. Some clones in this sample may be carry-over from other donors' samples. The sequenced sample was peripheral blood mononuclear cells. The rearrangement links TRBV7-2 to TRBJ1-5, with D tentatively TRBD1 (5 bases). CDR3 sequence (DNA): TGTGCCAGCAGCCCGGAGCAGGGACAGCCCCAGCATTTT. Translating gives CASSPEQGQPQHF. The variable domain in full, completed from reference TRBV7-2 and TRBJ1-5, reads GAGVSQSPSNKVTEKGKDVELRCDPISGHTALYWYRQSLGQGLEFLIYFQGNSAPDKSGLPSDRFSAERTGGSVSTLTIQRTQQEDSAVYLCASSPEQGQPQHFGDGTRLSIL.